The 25 T cell receptor beta chains in this list originate from one sample, sequenced in a study of tumor-infiltrating lymphocytes in primary liver carcinoma. Production of TCR beta cDNA used around 0.45 ug total RNA together with a constant-region primer. Amplification in three nested multiplex PCR rounds with slightly modified ARM-PCR gave rise to TCR beta libraries. Running around 10 cycles apiece, the first two PCR rounds relied on TRBV1-TRBV30 forward primers together with a C-beta reverse primer. MiXCR, applied by TCRdb to the multiplex PCR reads, yields one record per CDR3 protein. The sample lists roughly 78,000 distinct CDR3 sequences; 71% were seen once. Scientists recovered RNA and DNA together from approximately 20-30 mg of unsorted bulk tissue. Material: liver tumor tissue from sampling region 4. As for subset: tumor region T4, right-lateral pole. The origin of the receptors is an older woman with primary liver carcinoma and hepatitis B virus infection.

This clonotype came up many times. This chain uses TRBV28 with TRBJ1-1; TRBD1 matches at 9 bases. Germline CDR1 and CDR2: MDHEN and SYDVKM. J was trimmed by 9 bases and V by 4 bases; bases with no gene match: 12. The CDR3 spans 15 residues. The CDR3 reads CASSSYRGRISQAFF. The CDR3 bases are TGTGCCAGCAGTTCCTACAGGGGGCGAATCTCCCAAGCTTTCTTT. Complete variable domain (other parts from reference TRBV28 and TRBJ1-1): DVKVTQSSRYLVKRTGEKVFLECVQDMDHENMFWYRQDPGLGLRLIYFSYDVKMKEKGDIPEGYSVSREKKERFSLILESASTNQTSMYLCASSSYRGRISQAFFGQGTRLTVV.

As for this clonotype: A much more abundant neighbour one base away suggests this may be a read error. The chain has TRBV28 and TRBJ2-3; D gene ambiguous. Between the trimmed V and J ends, which lost 10 bases and 6 bases, there was a span of 20 bases. Germline V gene lookup returns CDR1 MDHEN and CDR2 SYDVKM. This CDR3 is built from 14 residues. Here the CDR3 reads CANRSTGSSDTQYF. The CDR3 coding sequence is TGTGCCAACAGATCCACGGGCAGTTCGGATACGCAGTATTTT. The complete variable domain, with remaining parts taken from reference TRBV28 and TRBJ2-3, reads DVKVTQSSRYLVKRTGEKVFLECVQDMDHENMFWYRQDPGLGLRLIYFSYDVKMKEKGDIPEGYSVSREKKERFSLILESASTNQTSMYLCANRSTGSSDTQYFGPGTRLTVL.

On this clonotype itself: A junction end diverges from the germline sequence, so it may reflect a read error. The V call is TRBV5-5, the J call TRBJ2-1; the D gene is possibly TRBD1 (6 bases). This CDR3 has 14 residues. Germline V gene sequence: CDR1 SGHKS, CDR2 YYEKEE (reference sequence). CDR3 coding DNA: TGTGCCAGCAGCCTTGACAGGAGCAACAATGGGCAGTTCTTC. It codes for CASSLDRSNNGQFF. Full variable domain (rest looked up from reference TRBV5-5 and TRBJ2-1): DAGVTQSPTHLIKTRGQQVTLRCSPISGHKSVSWYQQVLGQGPQFIFQYYEKEERGRGNFPDRFSARQFPNYSSELNVNALLLGDSALYLCASSLDRSNNGQFFGPGTRLTVL.

On this clonotype itself: The junction differs from germline at one of its ends, possibly a read error. The V call is TRBV12-3 or TRBV12-4, the J call TRBJ1-3; D is ambiguous. The CDR3 sequence is 15 residues long. CDR3 sequence: CASRENSISGNTTYF. The CDR3 bases are TGTGCCAGCAGAGAGAACTCGATCTCTGGGAACACCACATATTTT.

This chain connects TRBV2 to TRBJ2-2, with TRBD2 matching 12 bases. The CDR3 has 16 residues. Germline loops: CDR1 SNHLY, CDR2 FYNNEI. V lost 7 bases, J lost 0 bases, and 3 bases stayed unmatched. In DNA form, the CDR3 reads TGTGCCAGCAAACTAGCGGGAGGAGCGAACACCGGGGAGCTGTTTTTT. This encodes CASKLAGGANTGELFF.

This clonotype has just one count. Given the absence of the conserved phenylalanine or tryptophan at the CDR3 end, a read error is likely. The genes are TRBV29-1 and TRBJ2-7; no definite D call. The CDR3 has 13 residues. V was cut by 1 base and J by 7 bases, with 14 bases left in between. The germline V gene has CDR1 SQVTM and CDR2 ANQGSEA. The CDR3 bases are TGCAGCGTTGAAGGCTCGGCAACCAATGAGCAGTACATC. Translation gives CSVEGSATNEQYI.

As regards this clonotype: This may stem from a read error, because a much larger clone lies one nucleotide away. The CDR3 loop reads CASGEAEGSHEQYF. Written as DNA, the CDR3 is TGTGCCAGCGGTGAAGCGGAGGGGAGCCACGAGCAGTACTTC. This chain connects TRBV6-1 to TRBJ2-7; tentatively, D is TRBD2 (6 bases). CDR1 is MNHNS and CDR2 is SASEGT in the germline V gene. The CDR3 spans 14 residues.

With regard to this clonotype: Here the CDR3 omits its conserved ending phenylalanine or tryptophan, so a read error is the likely source. This chain links TRBV28 with TRBJ1-1; 7 bases line up with TRBD1. CDR1 and CDR2 from the germline V gene are MDHEN and SYDVKM. CDR3 length: 14 residues. CDR3 amino acids: CATKPGQRNIEAFS. The DNA of the CDR3 is TGTGCCACCAAACCGGGACAGAGAAACATTGAAGCTTTCTCT.

As to this clonotype: The CDR3 carries no conserved terminal phenylalanine or tryptophan, so it likely arises from a read error. The gene calls are TRBV24-1 and TRBJ2-7; D could derive from TRBD1 or TRBD2 (5 bases each). The CDR3 runs 15 residues. V lost 4 bases and J 2 bases, leaving 14 bases between the germline ends. CDR1 is KGHDR and CDR2 is SFDVKD in the germline V gene. CDR3 in DNA: TGTGCCACCAGTGAATCCGGGACGCCGACCTACGAGCAGTACTTA. Amino acids: CATSESGTPTYEQYL.

This chain connects TRBV5-5 to TRBJ2-4, with D possibly TRBD2 on 6 matching bases. With 2 bases removed from V and 9 bases from J, the gap between germline ends came to 24 bases. There are 17 residues in the CDR3. Germline CDR1 and CDR2: SGHKS and YYEKEE (reference sequence). The CDR3 sequence is CASSLAVTSGLVGIQYF. CDR3 in DNA: TGTGCCAGCAGCTTAGCCGTGACTAGTGGCCTTGTGGGCATTCAGTACTTC.

The V gene is TRBV7-2, the J gene TRBJ1-1; possible D gene TRBD1, 6 bases. Trimming took off 9 bases at V and 1 base at J, with 15 bases between the two ends. CDR1 and CDR2 from the germline V gene are SGHTA and FQGNSA. The CDR3 spans 14 residues. The CDR3, as DNA: TGTGCCAGATGGGGGCGGACACCGAACACTGAAGCTTTCTTT. Translating gives CARWGRTPNTEAFF. Complete variable domain (other parts from reference TRBV7-2 and TRBJ1-1): GAGVSQSPSNKVTEKGKDVELRCDPISGHTALYWYRQSLGQGLEFLIYFQGNSAPDKSGLPSDRFSAERTGGSVSTLTIQRTQQEDSAVYLCARWGRTPNTEAFFGQGTRLTVV.

In its sample, this clonotype was seen a few times. The chain links TRBV28 to TRBJ2-5; D gene uncertain. The CDR3 runs to 11 residues. The V end was cut by 2 bases, the J end by 7 bases, with 5 bases between. Germline CDR1 is MDHEN and CDR2 is SYDVKM. The CDR3 bases are TGTGCCAGCAGTTTACGAGTGACCCAGTACTTC. This codes for CASSLRVTQYF.

This clonotype was found many times. The chain has TRBV6-6 and TRBJ2-2, with 7 nucleotides matching TRBD2. The CDR3 is 20 residues long. The V gene's germline CDR1 is MNHNY and CDR2 SVGAGI (reference sequence). Unmatched junction bases numbered 13, after V lost 0 bases and J lost 0 bases. DNA for the CDR3: TGTGCCAGCAGTTACTCGAAAAGTCGTAGCGGGCGAGCGAACACCGGGGAGCTGTTTTTT. It translates to CASSYSKSRSGRANTGELFF.

Comment on this clonotype: The junction departs from germline at one end; a sequencing error may be responsible. The rearrangement joins TRBV12-3 or TRBV12-4 to TRBJ2-7, with D possibly TRBD1 on 6 matching bases. The CDR3 runs to 13 residues. CDR3 coding DNA: TGTGCCAGCAGCCTACAGGGACCCTACAAGCAGTACTTC. It yields the protein CASSLQGPYKQYF.

This chain uses TRBV9 with TRBJ2-3; maybe TRBD1 (5 bases). CDR1 and CDR2 from the germline V gene are SGDLS and YYNGEE. Trimming left V 4 bases short and J 5 bases short, with 26 bases between. The CDR3 runs to 18 residues. The CDR3 region has the DNA TGTGCCAGCAGCCTAGAAGGCAGGGTAGGGGTGGGCCGAGATACGCAGTATTTT. This encodes CASSLEGRVGVGRDTQYF.

As regards this clonotype: One end of the junction varies from germline; a read error may be responsible. The chain links TRBV6-2 or TRBV6-3 to TRBJ2-1; TRBD2 aligns across 8 bases. CDR1 and CDR2 (germline): MNHEY, SVGEGT. This CDR3 region has 14 residues. This chain's CDR3 is CVSGYSMGLGEEFF. In nucleotides, the CDR3 is TGTGTCAGCGGTTACTCGATGGGACTAGGGGAAGAGTTCTTC.

Of note for this clonotype: One end of the junction does not line up with germline, which may come from a read error. This chain uses TRBV6-1 with TRBJ2-3, with 10 nucleotides matching TRBD1. The germline gives CDR1 MNHNS, CDR2 SASEGT. This CDR3 is built from 14 residues. CDR3 nucleotide sequence: TGTTCCAGCGGACAGGGGGGGGACACAGATACGCAGTATTTT. This codes for CSSGQGGDTDTQYF.

Ten or more counts support this clonotype. The rearrangement joins TRBV5-1 to TRBJ1-2; D ambiguous. The CDR3 consists of 15 residues. CDR1 and CDR2 from the germline V gene are SGHRS and YFSETQ. Trimming pared 0 bases from V and 4 bases from J, leaving 13 bases between. CDR3 coding DNA: TGCGCCAGCAGCTTGGTCCAGGCGGGATCCTATGGCTACACCTTC. As protein: CASSLVQAGSYGYTF.

The chain uses TRBV11-3 and TRBJ2-3; D is possibly TRBD2 (7 bases). In germline, CDR1 is SGHNT, CDR2 YENEEA. The CDR3 has 16 residues. Trimming took off 6 bases at V and 4 bases at J, with 20 bases between the two ends. The CDR3, as DNA: TGTGCCAGCAGTCGGTATAGGGGGGGAGTCGCAGATACGCAGTATTTT. Translation: CASSRYRGGVADTQYF.

This clonotype was picked up many times. The chain recombines TRBV6-5 with TRBJ2-5; the D is unclear. The CDR3 runs 12 residues. CDR1 and CDR2 from the germline V gene are MNHEY and SVGAGI. V was shortened by 5 bases and J by 1 base, with 5 bases between the two germline ends. This CDR3 is CASSHPQETQYF. CDR3 in DNA: TGTGCCAGCAGTCACCCCCAAGAGACCCAGTACTTC.

This sequence joins TRBV7-9 and TRBJ1-5; D not certain. This CDR3 comprises 15 residues. Germline assignment: CDR1 SEHNR and CDR2 FQNEAQ (reference sequence). Trimming removed 5 bases at V and 1 base at J, with 12 bases between. The CDR3 region has the DNA TGTGCCAGCAGCACCGTGATAGGGAGCAATCAGCCCCAGCATTTT. It yields the protein CASSTVIGSNQPQHF.

About this clonotype itself: The junction does not match germline at one end; this may be a read error. This rearrangement joins TRBV6-1 to TRBJ2-7; D perhaps matches TRBD2 (5 bases). This CDR3 region has 15 residues. Germline-derived CDR1 and CDR2 are MNHNS and SASEGT. The CDR3 here is CDSSEAEGSGYEQCF. The CDR3 region has the DNA TGTGACAGCAGTGAAGCAGAGGGTTCGGGCTACGAGCAGTGCTTC.

A word on this clonotype: Since no conserved phenylalanine or tryptophan closes the CDR3, a read error is the likely cause. Because the CDR3's place on the DNA is in doubt, the DNA is left out and the CDR3 is given as listed by TCRdb. The chain uses TRBV6-5 and TRBJ2-2; the table's D call, TRBD1, was not checked against the DNA. Inclusive of both ends, the CDR3 amounts to 15 amino acids. Per germline, CDR1 MNHEY and CDR2 SVGAGI. The CDR3 here is CASSYGQGGAGEPFL.

In regard to this clonotype: At one end the junction does not follow the germline gene, possibly because of a read error. This sequence joins TRBV11-2 and TRBJ2-1; 8 bases match TRBD2. Germline-derived CDR1 and CDR2 are SGHAT and FQNNGV. The CDR3 sequence is 17 residues long. The CDR3 sequence is CAGSMRLTGGPGDEQFF. For the CDR3, the DNA is TGTGCCGGCAGCATGAGACTAACGGGAGGGCCGGGGGATGAGCAGTTCTTC.

The genes are TRBV11-2 and TRBJ2-3; possible D gene TRBD2, 6 bases. This CDR3 contains 14 residues. In germline, CDR1 is SGHAT, CDR2 FQNNGV. V was pared by 6 bases and J by 5 bases, with 15 bases between. CDR3 nucleotides: TGTGCCAGCAGTCCCGGACTACCCAGAGATACGCAGTATTTT. Amino acid sequence: CASSPGLPRDTQYF.